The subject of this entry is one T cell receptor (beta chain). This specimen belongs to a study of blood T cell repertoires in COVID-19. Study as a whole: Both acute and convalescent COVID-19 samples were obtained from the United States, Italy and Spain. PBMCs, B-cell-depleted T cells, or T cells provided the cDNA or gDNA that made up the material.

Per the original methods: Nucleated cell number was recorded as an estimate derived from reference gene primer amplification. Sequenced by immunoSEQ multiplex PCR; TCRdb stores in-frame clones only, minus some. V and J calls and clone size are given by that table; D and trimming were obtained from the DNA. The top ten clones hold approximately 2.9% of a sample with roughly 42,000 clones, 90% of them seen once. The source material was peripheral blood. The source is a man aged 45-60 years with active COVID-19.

CDR3 region: CASSEGAGGYEQYF. CDR3 nucleotides: TGTGCCAGCAGTGAAGGCGCAGGGGGCTACGAGCAGTACTTC. The chain recombines TRBV6-1 with TRBJ2-7; 7 bases match TRBD1. Per germline, CDR1 MNHNS and CDR2 SASEGT. J was trimmed by 3 bases and V by 1 base; bases with no gene match: 3. The CDR3 spans 14 residues.